These T cell receptor beta chains were read from a single sample in a study of OX40 agonist ivuxolimab in advanced cancers. Only in-frame clones appear in the TCRdb table, and some are missing; sequencing was by immunoSEQ multiplex PCR. The data show tens of thousands of clones, roughly 84% seen once. The sequencing used CD4+ or CD8+ T cells sorted from blood, collected in a trial of the OX40 agonist ivuxolimab. These receptors all stem from an adult with an advanced solid tumor such as melanoma, head and neck, liver or kidney cancer. CDR3s include the opening cysteine and the closing phenylalanine or tryptophan. Each record gives: V gene, clone size, D gene, J gene, CDR3 protein, CDR3 DNA. D genes are given only for firm matches. The size field is filled for only some rows; it gives once, few, many or a size class.

TRBV30	-	-	TRBJ1-4	CAWTQQGLDEKLFF	TGTGCCTGGACCCAACAGGGATTGGATGAAAAACTGTTTTTT
TRBV7-3	once	-	TRBJ1-6	CASSLYGSQGSPLHF	TGTGCCAGCAGCTTATATGGATCACAGGGCTCACCCCTCCACTTT
TRBV6-5	-	TRBD1	TRBJ2-7	CASSAPGTATYEQYF	TGTGCCAGCAGTGCACCTGGGACAGCCACCTACGAGCAGTACTTC
TRBV2	-	-	TRBJ1-1	CASSATLSTEAFF	TGTGCCAGCAGTGCGACGCTTTCGACTGAAGCTTTCTTT
TRBV18	-	-	TRBJ2-3	CASSPPQGGDTQYF	TGTGCCAGCTCACCACCACAGGGCGGGGATACGCAGTATTTT
TRBV7-9	-	TRBD2	TRBJ2-1	CASSLMLAGGPNSYNEQFF	TGTGCCAGCAGCTTAATGTTGGCGGGGGGTCCCAACTCCTACAATGAGCAGTTCTTC
TRBV6-5	-	TRBD2	TRBJ2-7	CASTRGGISYEQYF	TGTGCCAGCACCCGCGGGGGAATCTCCTACGAGCAGTACTTC
TRBV7-9	-	-	TRBJ2-1	CASSLVPDEQFF	TGTGCCAGCAGCTTAGTCCCGGATGAGCAGTTCTTC
TRBV7-2	once	TRBD1	TRBJ1-1	CASSDYRGTEAFF	TGTGCCAGCAGCGACTACAGGGGCACTGAAGCTTTCTTT
TRBV19	-	-	TRBJ2-3	CASSLISQPTDTQYF	TGTGCCAGTAGTTTAATTTCCCAACCCACAGATACGCAGTATTTT
TRBV7-2	-	TRBD2	TRBJ2-1	CASSLQGTSGGHEQFF	TGTGCCAGCAGCTTACAAGGGACTAGCGGGGGCCATGAGCAGTTCTTC
TRBV7-9	-	-	TRBJ2-1	CASSSPTVSSYNEQFF	TGTGCCAGCAGCTCACCGACAGTAAGCTCCTACAATGAGCAGTTCTTC
TRBV5-1	-	-	TRBJ1-2	CASSQETSNYGYTF	TGCGCCAGCAGCCAGGAAACATCTAACTATGGCTACACCTTC
TRBV5-6	few	TRBD2	TRBJ2-2	CASSLSGAGANTGELFF	TGTGCCAGCAGCTTGTCTGGGGCGGGGGCGAACACCGGGGAGCTGTTTTTT
TRBV6-5	-	-	TRBJ2-1	CASSLGVGSYNEQFF	TGTGCCAGCAGCTTAGGGGTGGGAAGTTACAATGAGCAGTTCTTC
TRBV4-2	-	TRBD1	TRBJ2-7	CASSLGDRLAEQYF	TGTGCCAGCAGCTTGGGGGACAGGCTTGCGGAGCAGTACTTC
TRBV28	-	-	TRBJ2-7	CATYTAYEQYF	TGTGCCACCTACACGGCGTACGAGCAGTACTTC
TRBV7-8	-	TRBD1	TRBJ2-1	CASSLMDRAEQFF	TGTGCCAGCAGCTTAATGGACAGGGCTGAGCAGTTCTTC
TRBV29-1	-	-	TRBJ2-3	CSVGPRTGTDTQYF	TGCAGCGTTGGGCCCCGAACAGGCACAGATACGCAGTATTTT
TRBV18	-	TRBD1	TRBJ1-5	CASSLANRDRGNQPQHF	TGTGCCAGCTCACTGGCCAACCGGGACAGGGGCAATCAGCCCCAGCATTTT
TRBV6-6	few	TRBD1	TRBJ1-1	CASSVRDSTFQHEAFF	TGTGCCAGCAGCGTCCGGGACAGCACTTTTCAACATGAAGCTTTCTTT
TRBV28	-	-	TRBJ2-1	CATGLLSYNEQFF	TGTGCCACCGGACTGCTCTCCTACAATGAGCAGTTCTTC
TRBV6-5	-	-	TRBJ2-3	CASSAYRTSTDTQYF	TGTGCCAGCAGTGCTTACAGGACTAGCACAGATACGCAGTATTTT
TRBV21-1	once	-	TRBJ2-5	CASSKYSQFLAGGLEETQYF	TGTGCCAGCAGCAAATACTCCCAGTTTTTAGCGGGAGGTTTAGAAGAGACCCAGTACTTC
TRBV7-6	-	TRBD1	TRBJ2-7	CATSGTGPSYEQYF	TGTGCCACTTCCGGGACAGGGCCTTCCTACGAGCAGTACTTC
TRBV4-1	-	-	TRBJ2-7	CASSQGNYEQYF	TGCGCCAGCAGCCAAGGAAACTACGAGCAGTACTTC
TRBV6-6	-	-	TRBJ1-5	CASSRGQTNQPQHF	TGTGCCAGCTCGCGAGGACAAACCAATCAGCCCCAGCATTTT
TRBV7-9	few	-	TRBJ2-7	CASSPGNSYEQYF	TGTGCCAGCAGCCCCGGGAACTCCTACGAGCAGTACTTC
TRBV29-1	once	TRBD1	TRBJ2-1	CSVVSTGRQGNEQFF	TGCAGCGTTGTGTCAACTGGGAGACAGGGCAATGAGCAGTTCTTC
TRBV15	-	TRBD2	TRBJ2-4	CATSTGGAGTKNIQYF	TGTGCCACCAGTACGGGGGGGGCCGGAACCAAAAACATTCAGTACTTC
TRBV5-6	once	TRBD2	TRBJ2-3	CASSSTTSGRLADTQYF	TGTGCCAGCAGTTCAACGACTAGCGGGAGACTTGCAGATACGCAGTATTTT
TRBV19	few	-	TRBJ1-5	CASSTLSGPQHF	TGTGCCAGTAGTACCCTCTCGGGGCCCCAGCATTTT
TRBV28	-	-	TRBJ2-5	CASSFRETQYF	TGTGCCAGCAGTTTTAGGGAGACCCAGTACTTC
TRBV5-1	-	-	TRBJ1-3	CASSLASFSGNTIYF	TGCGCCAGCAGCTTGGCGTCGTTCTCTGGAAACACCATATATTTT
TRBV7-2	-	TRBD1	TRBJ2-7	CASSSDAIGQGDNYEQYF	TGTGCCAGCAGCTCAGACGCGATAGGACAGGGGGATAACTACGAGCAGTACTTC
TRBV11-1	once	TRBD2	TRBJ2-7	CASSLTSGERYF	TGTGCCAGCAGCCTCACTAGCGGGGAGCGGTACTTC
TRBV6-5	-	-	TRBJ1-1	CASSSRQGANTEAFF	TGTGCCAGCAGCTCGAGGCAGGGTGCGAACACTGAAGCTTTCTTT
TRBV7-9	-	-	TRBJ1-3	CASSLWLSGNTIYF	TGTGCCAGCAGCTTATGGTTGTCTGGAAACACCATATATTTT
TRBV6-6	-	-	TRBJ2-7	CASSSSSKTYEQYF	TGTGCCAGCAGTTCCAGCTCGAAGACTTACGAGCAGTACTTC
TRBV30	-	TRBD1	TRBJ1-2	CAGQGPGYGYTF	TGTGCGGGACAGGGGCCAGGGTATGGCTACACCTTC
TRBV5-5	-	-	TRBJ2-7	CASSRQDSLYEQYF	TGTGCCAGCAGCAGACAGGACAGTCTGTACGAGCAGTACTTC